The rows below give T cell receptor beta chains drawn from one sample of a study of T-cell memory formation after mild COVID-19. TCRdb analysed the 5' RACE reads with MiXCR anew, one entry per CDR3 protein. This sample yields about 49,000 distinct CDR3 sequences, of which around 7.3% are seen a single time; 1.4% belongs to the top ten. The sequenced sample consisted of PBMCs or a T cell subset sorted from them (not recorded which). Receptor source: a man aged 18 to 29 who had mild COVID-19 (a few samples of this study predate the infection). Cell type and time point are not known. The CDR3 runs from the conserved cysteine through the conserved F or W. A D gene is named only where the DNA matches it firmly. For some rows the clone size is stated as once, few or many, or as a class when expanded; others skip it.

clone_size d_call j_call cdr3_length v_call cdr3_nt cdr3_aa
many TRBD2 TRBJ2-5 14 TRBV9 TGTGCCAGCAGCGCGGCAACGGGAGGGGAGACCCAGTACTTC CASSAATGGETQYF
- - TRBJ2-5 14 TRBV5-6 TGTGCCAGCAGCCAAGGGGGACCCGGGGAGACCCAGTACTTC CASSQGGPGETQYF
many - TRBJ2-3 15 TRBV12-3/TRBV12-4 TGTGCCAGCAGTTTGGTAGGGGAGCCCCCAGATACGCAGTATTTT CASSLVGEPPDTQYF
few TRBD1 TRBJ1-2 17 TRBV6-5 TGTGCCAGCAGAGCCACACAAGCCGGGACAGGGGGCCATGGCTACACCTTC CASRATQAGTGGHGYTF
many TRBD1 TRBJ2-3 15 TRBV12-3/TRBV12-4 TGTGCCAGCAGTCCCAGGGGGCGCGGGCTTGGTACGCAGTATTTT CASSPRGRGLGTQYF
- - TRBJ2-7 13 TRBV7-6 TGTGCCAGCAGCTTAGAGGGCTGGAACGAGCAGTACTTC CASSLEGWNEQYF
few - TRBJ2-5 14 TRBV20-1 TGCAGTGCTAGAAGGCAGGGCTTAGGCGAGACCCAGTACTTC CSARRQGLGETQYF
- - TRBJ1-2 13 TRBV6-2/TRBV6-3 TGTGCCAGCAGTTTAGGACCGGACTATGGCTACACCTTC CASSLGPDYGYTF
- - TRBJ2-1 17 TRBV9 TGTGCCAGCAGCGAAATAGGACAGACTCGCCACTACAATGAGCAGTTCTTC CASSEIGQTRHYNEQFF
few TRBD1 TRBJ1-2 12 TRBV5-1 TGCGCCAGCAGCGGACCGGGACAGGCGGAAACCTTC CASSGPGQAETF
many - TRBJ2-3 11 TRBV5-1 TGCGCCAGCGCGGCCGCAGATACGCAGTATTTT CASAAADTQYF
- - TRBJ2-5 15 TRBV7-9 TGTGCCAGCAGCCCGATGGGGGGCTATCAAGAGACCCAGTACTTC CASSPMGGYQETQYF
few - TRBJ2-5 15 TRBV9 TGTGCCAGCAGCGTAGGAACGGGAGCAAAAGAGACCCAGTACTTC CASSVGTGAKETQYF
many - TRBJ1-6 14 TRBV12-3/TRBV12-4 TGTGCCAGCAGCCGCAGCGAAAATTATTCACCCCTCCACTTT CASSRSENYSPLHF
few - TRBJ2-6 17 TRBV14 TGTGCCAGCAGCCAAGATAGGCGGTTCTCTGGGGCCAACGTCCTGACTTTC CASSQDRRFSGANVLTF
many TRBD2 TRBJ2-2 15 TRBV5-1 TGCGCCAGCAGCCGCGGGGGGGCCAACACCGGGGAGCTGTTTTTT CASSRGGANTGELFF
many - TRBJ1-5 13 TRBV5-5 TGTGCCAGCAGCCCAGGGCCTCATCAGCCCCAGCATTTT CASSPGPHQPQHF
many TRBD1 TRBJ2-5 16 TRBV5-6 TGTGCCAGCAGCTTGTGGGCCGGGACAGGGACAGAGACCCAGTACTTC CASSLWAGTGTETQYF
few TRBD1 TRBJ1-6 14 TRBV6-6 TGTGCCAGCAGGACCGGGACAGGGCGGCCACCCCTCCACTTT CASRTGTGRPPLHF
many - TRBJ2-1 15 TRBV5-6 TGTGCCAGCAGCTTCGGGGGGCGGAGATACAATGAGCAGTTCTTC CASSFGGRRYNEQFF
- - TRBJ2-6 16 TRBV6-5 TGTGCCAGCACACGAGAGGGAAGCTCTGGGGCCAACGTCCTGACTTTC CASTREGSSGANVLTF
- - TRBJ2-3 14 TRBV5-6 TGTGCCAGCAGCACCCGGTCGGTGACAGATACGCAGTATTTT CASSTRSVTDTQYF
- - TRBJ1-1 15 TRBV5-1 TGCGCCAGCAGCTTGGAGTCCGTACTAGGTACTGAAGCTTTCTTT CASSLESVLGTEAFF
- - TRBJ2-5 14 TRBV7-2 TGTGCCAGCAGCTTATTTCCGAGGGGGGAGACCCAGTACTTC CASSLFPRGETQYF
- - TRBJ2-5 17 TRBV6-2/TRBV6-3 TGTGCCAGCAGTTACTCGGCAGTACTTGTAGGAGGAGAGACCCAGTACTTC CASSYSAVLVGGETQYF
- - TRBJ1-6 14 TRBV7-2 TGTGCCAGCAGCTTAGGCGGGAGGGATTCACCCCTCCACTTT CASSLGGRDSPLHF